The 15 T cell receptor beta chains reported below all come from one sample, sequenced in a study of T cell changes during pregnancy in multiple sclerosis. Some clones are missing from TCRdb's copy, which holds only in-frame ones; the method was immunoSEQ multiplex PCR. The sample carries 15,000 or so clones, approximately 91% recorded once. The sequencing used CD8+ T cells from peripheral blood mononuclear cells, collected after pregnancy. These receptors all come from a female donor in good health, enrolled as a control in a pregnancy study.

This clone was counted only a few times. The V gene is TRBV19, the J gene TRBJ1-5, with no clear D. V was clipped by 10 bases and J by 1 base, with 17 bases between them. This CDR3 is built from 15 residues. Germline lookup yields CDR1 LNHDA and CDR2 SQIVND (reference sequence). Here the CDR3 DNA reads TGTGCCACCACATCCCCCGAGGCCAGCAATCAGCCCCAGCATTTT. Protein: CATTSPEASNQPQHF. Full variable domain (outside the CDR3, taken from reference TRBV19 and TRBJ1-5): DGGITQSPKYLFRKEGQNVTLSCEQNLNHDAMYWYRQDPGQGLRLIYYSQIVNDFQKGDIAEGYSVSREKKESFPLTVTSAQKNPTAFYLCATTSPEASNQPQHFGDGTRLSIL.

This chain joins TRBV5-5 and TRBJ2-7, with TRBD2 as a possible D gene (5 bases). This CDR3 is 15 amino acids long. The V gene's germline CDR1 is SGHKS and CDR2 YYEKEE (reference sequence). Trimming removed 0 bases from V and 5 bases from J, with 15 bases in between. Written as DNA, the CDR3 is TGTGCCAGCAGCTTGGGGGTCTCGTCGAGGGACGAGCAGTACTTC. It specifies CASSLGVSSRDEQYF. Filled out from reference TRBV5-5 and TRBJ2-7, the complete variable domain reads DAGVTQSPTHLIKTRGQQVTLRCSPISGHKSVSWYQQVLGQGPQFIFQYYEKEERGRGNFPDRFSARQFPNYSSELNVNALLLGDSALYLCASSLGVSSRDEQYFGPGTRLTVT.

The V gene is TRBV27, the J gene TRBJ2-1; 7 bases are a match to TRBD1. The CDR3 runs to 15 residues. The ends lost 7 bases at V and 4 bases at J; junction bases unmatched: 10. Germline V CDR1 and CDR2: MNHEY, SMNVEV (reference sequence). CDR3 in DNA: TGTGCCAGCACTAAAGGGGCAGGGGGTTACAATGAGCAGTTCTTC. Its translation is CASTKGAGGYNEQFF.

The chain is built from TRBV11-2 and TRBJ1-2, with D possibly TRBD1 on 6 matching bases. CDR1 is SGHAT, CDR2 FQNNGV, per germline. This CDR3 comprises 12 residues. Trimming pared 5 bases from V and 12 bases from J, leaving 16 bases between. The CDR3 bases are TGTGCCAGCAGCCCCCCGGGAGGGGGGAACACCTTC. Its protein product is CASSPPGGGNTF.

J is TRBJ2-5 and V is TRBV27, with D possibly TRBD2 on 6 matching bases. V was trimmed by 6 bases and J by 5 bases, leaving 13 bases between them. The length of the CDR3 is 13 residues. Germline CDR1 MNHEY, CDR2 SMNVEV (reference sequence). The CDR3 coding sequence is TGTGCCAGCAGGAATCTAGGAGGGGAGACCCAGTACTTC. Protein product: CASRNLGGETQYF.

This chain joins TRBV6-6 and TRBJ1-2; D is undetermined. Germline V CDR1 and CDR2: MNHNY, SVGAGI (reference sequence). The germline V and J ends were trimmed by 2 bases and 1 base, with 8 bases remaining between them. The length of the CDR3 is 14 residues. CDR3 sequence (DNA): TGTGCCAGCAGTTACGAGGTCCTTAACTATGGCTACACCTTC. This translates into CASSYEVLNYGYTF.

The CDR3 DNA reads TGTGCCAGCAGCGTATTTAAAGTCGGGGGTGAAGCTTTCTTT. This translates into CASSVFKVGGEAFF. This chain uses TRBV9 with TRBJ1-1; D possibly corresponds to TRBD1 (5 bases). V was clipped by 1 base and J by 7 bases, with 14 bases between them. CDR1 and CDR2 from the germline V gene are SGDLS and YYNGEE. The CDR3 is 14 amino acids.

In this sample, this clone turned up once. The rearrangement uses TRBV19 and TRBJ2-2; 8 bases match TRBD1. The J segment lost 1 base and the V segment lost 4 bases, leaving 5 bases of the junction unmatched. This CDR3 has 16 amino acids. Germline V CDR1 and CDR2: LNHDA, SQIVND (reference sequence). This chain's CDR3 is CASSTLGTGNTGELFF. The CDR3 coding sequence is TGTGCCAGTAGTACCTTGGGGACAGGGAACACCGGGGAGCTGTTTTTT. Combining the CDR3 with reference TRBV19 and TRBJ2-2 gives the whole variable domain DGGITQSPKYLFRKEGQNVTLSCEQNLNHDAMYWYRQDPGQGLRLIYYSQIVNDFQKGDIAEGYSVSREKKESFPLTVTSAQKNPTAFYLCASSTLGTGNTGELFFGEGSRLTVL.

The rearrangement links TRBV6-1 to TRBJ2-7; D possibly corresponds to TRBD1 (5 bases). Trimming left V 3 bases short and J 3 bases short, with 12 bases between. The CDR3 is 14 residues long. Germline V gene data show CDR1 as MNHNS and CDR2 as SASEGT. The CDR3 region is CASSEAGRLYEQYF. The CDR3 bases are TGTGCCAGCAGTGAGGCAGGGCGTCTCTACGAGCAGTACTTC.

The J gene is TRBJ2-5, the V gene TRBV6-6; a possible D gene is TRBD2 (6 bases). V lost 6 bases and J lost 0, with 17 bases in between. The CDR3 has 16 amino acids. The germline V gene encodes CDR1 MNHNY and CDR2 SVGAGI (reference sequence). The CDR3 sequence is CASSRDSSRYQETQYF. The CDR3 nucleotides are TGTGCCAGCAGCCGGGACTCCTCACGGTACCAAGAGACCCAGTACTTC.

This clone qualifies as medium-sized. V gene TRBV6-6 combines with J gene TRBJ2-1; D remains unclear. The CDR3 extends over 14 amino acids. Trimming took off 0 bases at V and 4 bases at J, with 7 bases between the two ends. The germline V gene encodes CDR1 MNHNY and CDR2 SVGAGI (reference sequence). CDR3 loop: CASSYSTDYNEQFF. In DNA, the CDR3 is TGTGCCAGCAGTTACTCAACAGATTACAATGAGCAGTTCTTC.

This chain joins TRBV27 and TRBJ1-4, with TRBD1 as a possible D gene (6 bases). The V end lost 5 bases, the J end lost 3 bases, and 16 bases lay between the germline ends. Germline V CDR1 and CDR2: MNHEY, SMNVEV (reference sequence). This CDR3 region has 16 residues. The CDR3 is CASSRTGRVANEKLFF. In DNA, the CDR3 is TGTGCCAGCAGTCGCACAGGGCGCGTTGCTAATGAAAAACTGTTTTTT.

The CDR3: CASSLWGQGSGNTIYF. The CDR3 bases are TGTGCCAGCAGTTTATGGGGACAGGGGTCCGGAAACACCATATATTTT. The chain employs TRBV28 and TRBJ1-3, with 10 bases aligning to TRBD1. Germline V CDR1 and CDR2: MDHEN, SYDVKM. V gave up 0 bases and J gave up 4 bases; unmatched junction bases: 3. The CDR3 contains 16 residues.

This clone has more than one count but fewer than ten. The V call is TRBV2, the J call TRBJ1-2, with TRBD1 matching over 11 bases. The CDR3 spans 14 residues. The V gene's germline CDR1 is SNHLY and CDR2 FYNNEI. V shed 6 bases and J 4 bases; nucleotides not matched to a gene: 4. This chain's CDR3 is CASRDRGLVYGYTF. CDR3 nucleotide sequence: TGTGCCAGCAGGGACAGGGGGCTCGTCTATGGCTACACCTTC.

The chain recombines TRBV9 with TRBJ1-1, with D uncertain. Germline values: CDR1 SGDLS, CDR2 YYNGEE. The CDR3 is 13 residues long. The V gene lost 2 bases and the J gene lost 1 base, with 6 bases spanning the gap. CDR3 loop: CASSVIENTEAFF. The CDR3, as DNA: TGTGCCAGCAGCGTTATAGAGAACACTGAAGCTTTCTTT. The full variable domain, completed using reference TRBV9 and TRBJ1-1, is DSGVTQTPKHLITATGQRVTLRCSPRSGDLSVYWYQQSLDQGLQFLIQYYNGEERAKGNILERFSAQQFPDLHSELNLSSLELGDSALYFCASSVIENTEAFFGQGTRLTVV.